Below, one T cell receptor beta chain is given with its context. The data stem from a study of T cell changes during pregnancy in multiple sclerosis. The junction had 2 bases not matched to a gene; V was cut back by 2 bases and J by 6 bases. The CDR3 has 14 residues. Germline lookup yields CDR1 SGHRS and CDR2 YFSETQ. Sequencing was performed with immunoSEQ multiplex PCR; in TCRdb, only in-frame clones are kept and a portion is missing. The data show roughly 38,000 clones, around 90% seen once. The source was CD4+ T cells from peripheral blood mononuclear cells, collected in the second trimester of pregnancy. This receptor was taken from a female donor in good health, enrolled as a control in a pregnancy study. The chain has TRBV5-1 and TRBJ1-6; 7 bases match TRBD1. CDR3 region: CASSFRDSNSPLHF. The DNA of the CDR3 is TGCGCCAGCAGCTTCCGGGACAGTAATTCACCCCTCCACTTT.